Described below is a single T cell receptor (beta chain) sequence and its context. This sample is part of a study of OX40 agonist ivuxolimab in advanced cancers. Clones were read by immunoSEQ multiplex PCR, and TCRdb kept only the in-frame ones, dropping some. There are some 96,000 clones in the sample; about 88% occur only once, and about 0.15% lies in the top ten. The CDR3 is made up of 11 amino acids. Trimming pared 6 bases from V and 4 bases from J, leaving 9 bases between. The germline V gene encodes CDR1 DFQATT and CDR2 SNEGSKA (reference sequence). The rearrangement uses TRBV20-1 and TRBJ2-5, with D possibly TRBD2 on 6 matching bases. This clonotype originated in an adult with an advanced solid tumor such as melanoma, head and neck, liver or kidney cancer. This specimen was CD4+ or CD8+ T cells sorted from blood, taken in a trial of the OX40 agonist ivuxolimab. CDR3 in DNA: TGCAGTGCAGGGAGGCTAGAGACCCAGTACTTC. Its protein product is CSAGRLETQYF.